These 5 T cell receptor beta chains were all obtained from the same sample, sequenced in a study of T cells in Graves' hyperthyroidism and ophthalmopathy. TCR beta CDR3 sequences were amplified from RNA transcripts. RT-PCR in the first round (using the HTBI primer set) targeted the TCR CDR3. TCRdb passed the multiplex PCR reads through MiXCR, listing each CDR3 protein once. The table includes roughly 700,000 distinct CDR3 sequences, around a third detected once. The sample consisted of blood. The receptors here all came from a woman between 40 and 55 years old with Graves' hyperthyroidism.

This clonotype was detected many times. The gene calls are TRBV6-6 and TRBJ1-2; unclear D gene. V lost 5 bases, J lost 4 bases, and 11 bases lay in between. Germline V gives CDR1 MNHNY, CDR2 SVGAGI (reference sequence). CDR3 length: 13 residues. The CDR3 spells CASSPETFYGYTF. In DNA form, the CDR3 reads TGTGCCAGCAGTCCAGAGACCTTCTATGGCTACACCTTC.

This clonotype was observed many times. The rearrangement uses TRBV7-9 and TRBJ1-2, with D possibly matching TRBD1 (6 bases). The CDR3 runs to 11 residues. Germline-derived CDR1 and CDR2 are SEHNR and FQNEAQ (reference sequence). Deletions cut 11 bases from V and 8 bases from J, with 15 bases between. The CDR3 DNA follows: TGTGCCTCCTCAGGGGAAGTGGGCTACACCTTC. It specifies CASSGEVGYTF.

This clonotype was seen more than once but under ten times. The CDR3 loop reads CASGRTIHTIFFGYTF. In DNA form, the CDR3 reads TGTGCCAGCGGGAGGACAATCCACACTATTTTCTTTGGCTACACCTTC. The V call is TRBV6-5, the J call TRBJ1-2, with a tentative D call TRBD1 (5 bases). CDR1 MNHEY and CDR2 SVGAGI come from the germline V gene. V lost 8 bases to trimming and J lost 7 bases, with 26 bases between them. This CDR3 has 16 amino acids.

The table lists this clonotype with a few counts. The chain couples TRBV20-1 to TRBJ2-7; 9 bases are a match to TRBD1. Unmatched junction bases numbered 11, after V lost 4 bases and J lost 4 bases. Germline values: CDR1 DFQATT, CDR2 SNEGSKA (reference sequence). The CDR3 is 15 residues long. The CDR3 DNA sequence: TGCAGTGCTACCAGGGTACGACAGGGGGAATACGAGCAGTACTTC. Its protein product is CSATRVRQGEYEQYF.

This clonotype was counted ten times or more. V usage is TRBV19 and J usage is TRBJ1-1; D might be TRBD1 (6 bases). The CDR3 is 13 amino acids. Germline loops: CDR1 LNHDA, CDR2 SQIVND (reference sequence). Trimming stripped 3 bases from V and 5 bases from J, with 10 bases between. The CDR3 sequence is CASSIGGGTEAFF. The CDR3 bases are TGTGCCAGTAGTATTGGAGGGGGAACTGAAGCTTTCTTT.